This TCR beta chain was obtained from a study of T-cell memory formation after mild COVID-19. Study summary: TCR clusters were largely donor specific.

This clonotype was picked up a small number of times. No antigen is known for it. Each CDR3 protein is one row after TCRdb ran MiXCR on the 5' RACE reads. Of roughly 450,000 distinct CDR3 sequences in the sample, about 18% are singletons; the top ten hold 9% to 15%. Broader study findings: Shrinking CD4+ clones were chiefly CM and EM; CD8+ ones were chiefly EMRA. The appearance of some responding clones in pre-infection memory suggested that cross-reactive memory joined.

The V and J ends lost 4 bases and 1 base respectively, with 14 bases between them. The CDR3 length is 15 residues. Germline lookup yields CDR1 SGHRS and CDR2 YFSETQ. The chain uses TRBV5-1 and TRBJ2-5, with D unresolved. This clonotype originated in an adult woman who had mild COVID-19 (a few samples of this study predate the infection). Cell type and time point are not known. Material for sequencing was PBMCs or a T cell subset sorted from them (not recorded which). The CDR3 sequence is CASSPQDGLQETQYF. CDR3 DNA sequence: TGCGCCAGCAGCCCCCAGGACGGTCTCCAAGAGACCCAGTACTTC.